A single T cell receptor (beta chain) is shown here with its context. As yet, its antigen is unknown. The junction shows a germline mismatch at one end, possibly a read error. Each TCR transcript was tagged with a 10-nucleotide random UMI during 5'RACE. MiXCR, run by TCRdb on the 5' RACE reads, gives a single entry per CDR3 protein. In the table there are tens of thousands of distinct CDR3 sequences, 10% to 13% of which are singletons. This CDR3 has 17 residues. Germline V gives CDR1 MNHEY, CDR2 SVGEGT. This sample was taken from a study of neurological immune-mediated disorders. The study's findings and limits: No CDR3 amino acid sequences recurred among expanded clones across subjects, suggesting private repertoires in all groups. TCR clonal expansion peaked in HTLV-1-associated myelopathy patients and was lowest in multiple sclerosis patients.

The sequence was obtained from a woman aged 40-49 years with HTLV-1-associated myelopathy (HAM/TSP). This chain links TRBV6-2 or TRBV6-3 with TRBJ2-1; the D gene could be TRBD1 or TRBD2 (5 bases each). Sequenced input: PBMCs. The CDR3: CASSYSRDLSSYSEQFF. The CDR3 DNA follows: TGTGCCAGCAGTTACTCAAGGGACCTGAGCTCCTACAGTGAGCAGTTCTTC.